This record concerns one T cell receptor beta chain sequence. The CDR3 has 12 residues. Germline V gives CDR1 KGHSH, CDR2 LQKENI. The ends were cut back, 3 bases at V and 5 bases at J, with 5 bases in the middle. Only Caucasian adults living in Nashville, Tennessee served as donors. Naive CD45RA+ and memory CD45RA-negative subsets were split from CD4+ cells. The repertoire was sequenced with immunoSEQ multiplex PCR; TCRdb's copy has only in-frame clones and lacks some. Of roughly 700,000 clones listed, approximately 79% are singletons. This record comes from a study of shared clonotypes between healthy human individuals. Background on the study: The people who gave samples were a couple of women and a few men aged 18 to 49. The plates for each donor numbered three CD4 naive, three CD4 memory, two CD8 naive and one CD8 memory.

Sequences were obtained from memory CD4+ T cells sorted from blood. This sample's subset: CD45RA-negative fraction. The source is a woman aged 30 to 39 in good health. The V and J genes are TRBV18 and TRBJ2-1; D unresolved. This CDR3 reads CASSPQDNEQFF. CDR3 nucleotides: TGTGCCAGCTCACCCCAAGACAATGAGCAGTTCTTC.